The 4 T cell receptor beta chains listed next were all sequenced from one sample in a study of T cells in Graves' hyperthyroidism and ophthalmopathy (dated by TCRdb to about 2019). The library was generated by multiplex PCR. These reads were obtained on an Illumina HiSeq 2000. The TCR beta CDR3 regions were amplified from the RNA transcripts. For the first round of RT-PCR on the TCR CDR3, the HTBI primer set was used together with the Qiagen OneStep RT-PCR kit. TCRdb redid the processing of the public reads, applying fastp at Q25 and MiXCR, and retained in-frame beta chains. Rows are unified per CDR3 protein, each entry keeping the most common DNA and genes. Across this sample there are approximately 520,000 distinct CDR3 sequences, with less than 25% seen only once. The ten most abundant clones make up over 9% of the sample. The sequenced material came from blood. Receptors were obtained from a woman in her 30s with Graves' ophthalmopathy.

In its sample, this clonotype was seen many times. This chain connects TRBV28 to TRBJ2-5; D call uncertain. The CDR3 is 12 amino acids. V lost 3 bases, J lost 5 bases, and 7 bases lay in between. Germline CDR1 MDHEN, CDR2 SYDVKM. This CDR3 reads CASSFTIETQYF. CDR3 coding DNA: TGTGCCAGCAGTTTCACCATTGAGACCCAGTACTTC. The complete variable domain, with remaining parts taken from reference TRBV28 and TRBJ2-5, reads DVKVTQSSRYLVKRTGEKVFLECVQDMDHENMFWYRQDPGLGLRLIYFSYDVKMKEKGDIPEGYSVSREKKERFSLILESASTNQTSMYLCASSFTIETQYFGPGTRLLVL.

This clonotype occurred a few times. The V gene is TRBV6-1, the J gene TRBJ1-1, with 7 bases that match TRBD1. This CDR3 has 14 amino acids. V shed 6 bases, J shed 6 bases, and the junction held 10 bases outside the gene matches. From germline, CDR1 is MNHNS and CDR2 SASEGT. The CDR3 nucleotides are TGTGCCAGCAGCCCTGACAGGGTAAGGTCTGAAGCTTTCTTT. Its protein product is CASSPDRVRSEAFF.

This clonotype was seen repeatedly, ten times or more. The chain links TRBV6-4 to TRBJ2-3, with D possibly being TRBD2 (7 bases). V gave up 8 bases and J gave up 6 bases, with 24 bases separating them. This CDR3 has 16 amino acids. Germline values: CDR1 MRHNA, CDR2 SNTAGT. CDR3 DNA: TGTGCCAGCCGCACGGTCCGGGGGGCGTTATACGATACGCAGTATTTT. Its translation is CASRTVRGALYDTQYF.

This clonotype has at least ten counts. One end of the junction is discordant with germline, which a read error may explain. The genes are TRBV24-1 and TRBJ1-2; D possibly corresponds to TRBD1 (5 bases). The germline V gene has CDR1 KGHDR and CDR2 SFDVKD. The CDR3 is made up of 13 amino acids. For the CDR3, the DNA is TGTGCCACCAGTGACCGATGGGACTATCGCTACACCTTC. This sequence encodes CATSDRWDYRYTF.